The T cell receptor (beta chain) described here comes from a study of technical replicates of blood from several donors. The CDR3 runs to 14 residues. Trimming stripped 5 bases from V and 8 bases from J, with 13 bases between. The germline CDR1 and CDR2 sequences are MNHEY and SVGAGI. Clones were sequenced by immunoSEQ multiplex PCR, and TCRdb holds only the in-frame ones, with some missing. The table records about 83,000 clones, just under 95% of them present only once. The chain has TRBV6-5 and TRBJ1-6; D is possibly TRBD1 (5 bases). Sequencing input: T cells isolated from PBMCs. The origin of this receptor is a human donor in good health. CDR3 amino acids: CASSQGLVDSPLHF. The CDR3 region has the DNA TGTGCCAGCAGTCAGGGACTAGTAGATTCACCCCTCCACTTT.